This TCR beta chain emerged from a study of T-cell reconstitution after alpha-beta-depleted transplantation in children. Study results and caveats: Recipient T cells and thymic progenitors that survived gave rise to the high TCRbeta diversity observed at day 60 in some patients. The authors attributed T-cell counts and diversity one year after transplant mostly to newly produced T cells. Several hundred expanded graft clones reportedly supplied alpha-beta T cells about two months after transplant.

Looked up from germline, CDR1 is SGHVS and CDR2 is FNYEAQ. The CDR3 contains 16 residues. Trimming took off 11 bases at V and 3 bases at J, with 23 bases between the two ends. Preparation of the TCRbeta library used unique molecular identifiers. TCRdb independently ran MiXCR on the PCR reads; one entry per CDR3 protein. The sample comprises 700,000 or so distinct CDR3 sequences, around 13% of which are singletons, and 0.79% rests with the top ten. On this clonotype: The antigen is not known.

The sequenced sample was PBMCs, obtained before TCRalphabeta/CD19-depleted stem cell transplant. This clonotype was obtained from a girl aged 2 to 10 with congenital amegakaryocytic thrombocytopenia, due to receive a stem cell transplant. The V gene is TRBV7-6, the J gene TRBJ1-5; a weak D match, TRBD1 (5 bases). The CDR3 DNA sequence: TGTGCCGGAATAAATAGACAGCTATCCTTCAATCAGCCCCAGCATTTT. Its protein product is CAGINRQLSFNQPQHF. The full variable domain, rest sourced from reference TRBV7-6 and TRBJ1-5, is GAGVSQSPRYKVTKRGQDVALRCDPISGHVSLYWYRQALGQGPEFLTYFNYEAQQDKSGLPNDRFSAERPEGSISTLTIQRTEQRDSAMYRCAGINRQLSFNQPQHFGDGTRLSIL.